This T cell receptor beta chain was sequenced during a study of beta chain features in type 1 diabetes listed by TCRdb under 2018. The study in broad terms: Mean age, gender distribution, total cell number and subset yield were not different between patients and healthy donors. A total of 85 million to 140 million sorted cells were examined across all samples, and a strong correlation was observed between cell number per subset and RNA yield. In the study, TCRB repertoires of sorted circulating CD4+ T cell subsets from recently diagnosed type 1 diabetes patients were compared with those of matched healthy donors. Regulatory and stem cell-like memory subsets were isolated from only 8 patients and about eight healthy donors, whereas naive and central memory subsets came from all 30 or so donors.

From each donor, a single peripheral blood sample of about 100 mL on average was drawn into heparinised tubes. A BD FACSAria II was used to sort naive, central memory, regulatory and stem cell-like memory CD4+ T cells with a panel that included CD45RO, CCR7, CD25, CD127, CD95 and CD27. All sorted populations exceeded 95% purity. Right away, PBMCs were isolated by Lymphoprep density gradient centrifugation and were stained directly, with no culture step. Samples were stained and sorted in pairs, with one healthy donor and one patient per experiment, so that batch effects were minimized. The entire amount of isolated RNA was reverse transcribed using the High Capacity cDNA Reverse Transcription Kit, so the sequenced TCRB transcripts were expressed ones. Deep immunoSEQ sequencing was applied to naive, central memory and regulatory T cell samples, giving an average of around 4 million total reads per sample. After sorted cells were lysed in RLT buffer, RNA was extracted with DNase-treated RNeasy Micro or Mini kits, with the choice depending on cell number. Each cell subset was processed separately to prevent cross-contamination, with patient and healthy donor samples processed together. TCRB sequences were amplified from cDNA with the immunoSEQ multiplex PCR, producing 87-bp fragments spanning the CDR3 region. The amplicons were sequenced using the Illumina HiSeq platform. As for the original processing: PCR bias was computationally corrected using synthetic template baselines, reads within Hamming distance 2 were collapsed, and singletons that could not be merged were discarded. By aligning reads against IMGT, V, D and J genes, CDR3 length, and insertions or deletions at six rearrangement sites were assigned. Clonotype counts were normalized to sorted cell number within each subset before computing true diversity and Gini coefficients with the tcR R package. Repertoire sharing was quantified using the overlap coefficient calculated on TCRB nucleotide sequences. As a proxy for the pre-selection repertoire, out-of-frame TCRB sequences from naive cells were analyzed. The table was pulled from immuneACCESS by TCRdb, which kept in-frame rearrangements only. Such tables lose some clones; where checked, under half of the loss comes from unresolved V genes, and the rest has no known cause. That table furnishes V, J and clone size, whereas the DNA furnished D and trimming. Recorded for this sample are over 350,000 clones; roughly 15% of them occurred a single time. The ten largest clonotypes hold about 0.018% of the sample.

On the study overall, not on this receptor specifically: Because cDNA was sequenced instead of genomic DNA, highly expressing activated cells could be over-represented, though the groups showed no difference in activation or CD3 levels. Patients with type 1 diabetes made fewer insertions and deleted more nucleotides at VDJ recombination sites, implying thymic rearrangement abnormalities. A moderate but significant shortening of TCRB CDR3 length was observed in type 1 diabetes patients in all four CD4+ subsets. Naive, central memory and regulatory TCRB repertoires appeared to be more alike among patients than among healthy donors. Because small numbers of individuals were included in the HLA sub-analyses, any influence of HLA type on TCRB rearrangement was left unresolved. Shorter templates might have been favored by PCR, but patient and control samples were amplified and corrected together, so both groups would have been affected equally by any skew.

For this clone: Its cognate antigen has yet to be identified. Base qualities were left out, and no much larger clone turns up one base away.

V is pruned by 6 bases and J by 6 bases, leaving 9 bases of the junction without a gene match. The germline V gene encodes CDR1 LNHNV and CDR2 YYDKDF (reference sequence). The CDR3 runs 15 amino acids, cysteine and phenylalanine included. Only the CDR3 DNA stays, 45 bases, in frame from base 1. The source is a woman aged 18-29 years in good health. The V and J genes are TRBV15 and TRBJ2-2; 8 bases in the junction line up with TRBD2. The specimen was naive CD4+ T cells from blood. In the paper's terms, the cell subset or site label means: true naive CD4+ T cells. CDR3 sequence: CATSPGGGRPGELFF. The nucleotide sequence is given as TGTGCCACCAGTCCTGGGGGCGGGAGGCCCGGGGAGCTGTTTTTT. The entire variable domain, with the stretches around the CDR3 drawn from the reference TRBV15 and TRBJ2-2 proteins, is DAMVIQNPRYQVTQFGKPVTLSCSQTLNHNVMYWYQQKSSQAPKLLFHYYDKDFNNEADTPDNFQSRRPNTSFCFLDIRSPGLGDTAMYLCATSPGGGRPGELFFGEGSRLTVL.